Described below is a single T cell receptor (beta chain) sequence and its context. Clones were read by immunoSEQ multiplex PCR, and TCRdb kept only the in-frame ones, dropping some. The sample gives around 11,000 clones, 85% to 95% of which show up once; about 14% is in the top ten. This record comes from a study of somatic mutations in cytotoxic T cells in rheumatoid arthritis. Study-level background: Blood from the patient (almost 31 ml EDTA) was drawn right after diagnosis, pretreatment. Flow sorting at nearly 100% purity was applied to some V beta antibody-stained T-cell populations, which included V beta1+ cells sequenced for TCRB.

The TCR was taken from a young woman with rheumatoid arthritis. The sequencing input was CD8+ T cells sorted from blood.

The CDR3 sequence: CASSITRLAWEQYF. CDR3 in DNA: TGTGCCAGTAGTATTACCCGACTAGCGTGGGAGCAGTACTTC. This chain uses TRBV19 with TRBJ2-7; TRBD2 matches at 8 bases. The CDR3 has 14 amino acids. The junction had 8 bases not matched to a gene; V was cut back by 3 bases and J by 7 bases. Germline V CDR1 and CDR2: LNHDA, SQIVND (reference sequence).